The rows below give T cell receptor beta chains drawn from one sample of a study of T cell changes during pregnancy in multiple sclerosis. This table comes from immunoSEQ multiplex PCR, and its TCRdb copy is limited to in-frame clones, with some not included. The sample yields tens of thousands of clones, about nine tenths seen once. The sequencing used CD8+ T cells from peripheral blood mononuclear cells, collected in the second trimester of pregnancy. The receptors were gathered from a female donor with multiple sclerosis, enrolled in a pregnancy study. CDR3s leave out the opening cysteine and the closing phenylalanine or tryptophan. The D gene is left open where the match is weak.

d_call v_call cdr3_aa
- TRBV6-4 ARVGDEQF
TRBD1 TRBV28 ASRRMGRGLEQY
- TRBV4-3 ASSQESGLEGLSDTQY
TRBD2 TRBV4-3 ASSQEFGSGSRSGELF
TRBD2 TRBV19 ASSIDRRLAGGSPYNEQF
TRBD1 TRBV27 ASSLTGGGYT
- TRBV5-4 ASSYSGHEQF
- TRBV28 ASSLRGGTNQPQH
- TRBV6-1 ASRERNTEAF
- TRBV9 ASSATSSGEQY
TRBD2 TRBV2 ATQLTSVYEQY
TRBD2 TRBV28 ASSLFGTSGHSTDTQY
TRBD1 TRBV5-1 ASSQGRQGSGNIQY
TRBD2 TRBV7-7 ASSLLSGTLYNEQF
- TRBV29-1 SVNSGANTGELF
TRBD2 TRBV7-9 ASSLSGTSEQY
TRBD2 TRBV10-3 AISEQREDGELF
- TRBV6-5 ASSLGSPTYNEQF
- TRBV2 ASRTVTLTEAQY
- TRBV28 ASSTNRGPRSGELF
- TRBV27 ASSLSFSSNQPQH
- TRBV7-2 ASSPGGINRAKGGGF
TRBD1 TRBV6-5 ASTGDRVTDTQY
- TRBV21-1 ASSKSGQGTPPNYGYT
TRBD2 TRBV6-5 ASSYGTSSYNEQF
TRBD2 TRBV9 ASSHPGTSGKSASTDTQY
TRBD2 TRBV11-2 ASSPGLAGAPFFYEQY
- TRBV4-3 ASSQHLPAELNTEAF
- TRBV10-2 ASSQGTEAF
TRBD1 TRBV10-3 AISDPIPRGKSGNTIY
- TRBV28 ASSSILALHSTGELF
- TRBV2 ASSPLREGGSEKLF
- TRBV19 ASSIVPRDGGGYT
TRBD1 TRBV7-9 ASSATTGEDQPQH
TRBD2 TRBV27 ASSPILAGGPYEQY
TRBD1 TRBV28 ASSPPGQGGTEAF
- TRBV18 ASSLTGGGPYNEQF
TRBD1 TRBV2 ASSTSSDRAYTSEQY
TRBD2 TRBV9 ASSVGGSGVYEQY
TRBD2 TRBV15 ATSREGTSGPKSSYEQY
- TRBV5-1 ASSLVLYEQY
TRBD1 TRBV19 ASSQPGQGTYEQY